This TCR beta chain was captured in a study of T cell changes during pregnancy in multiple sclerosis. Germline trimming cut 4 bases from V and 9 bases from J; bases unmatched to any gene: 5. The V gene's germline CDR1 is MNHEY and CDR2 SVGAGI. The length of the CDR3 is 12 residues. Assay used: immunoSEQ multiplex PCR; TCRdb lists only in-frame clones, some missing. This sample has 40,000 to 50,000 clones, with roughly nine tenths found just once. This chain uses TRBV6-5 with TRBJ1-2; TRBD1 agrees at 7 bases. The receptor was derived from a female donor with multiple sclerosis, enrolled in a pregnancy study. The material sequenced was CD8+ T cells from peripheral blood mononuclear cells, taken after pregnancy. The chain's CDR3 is CASSSLDRSYTF. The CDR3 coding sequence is TGTGCCAGCAGTTCCTTGGACAGGAGCTACACCTTC.